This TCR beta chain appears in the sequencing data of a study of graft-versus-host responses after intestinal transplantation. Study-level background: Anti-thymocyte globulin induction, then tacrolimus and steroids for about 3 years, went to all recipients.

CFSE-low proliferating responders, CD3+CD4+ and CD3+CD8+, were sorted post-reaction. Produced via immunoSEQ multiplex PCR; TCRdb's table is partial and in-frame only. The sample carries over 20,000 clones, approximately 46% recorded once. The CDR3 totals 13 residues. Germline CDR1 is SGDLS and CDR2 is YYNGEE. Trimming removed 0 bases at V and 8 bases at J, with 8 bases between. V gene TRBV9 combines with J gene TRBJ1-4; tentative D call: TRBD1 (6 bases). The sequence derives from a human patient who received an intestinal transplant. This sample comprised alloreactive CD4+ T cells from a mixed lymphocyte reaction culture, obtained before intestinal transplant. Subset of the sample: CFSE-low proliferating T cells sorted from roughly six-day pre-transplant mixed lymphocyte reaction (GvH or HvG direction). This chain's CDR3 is CASSVVQGEKLFF. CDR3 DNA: TGTGCCAGCAGCGTAGTGCAGGGGGAAAAACTGTTTTTT.